A single sample gave rise to the 5 T cell receptor beta chains below, sequenced in a study of T cells expressing NK-cell markers. TCRdb reprocessed the 5' RACE reads; each CDR3 protein has one entry and no DNA is given. This table lists around 140,000 distinct CDR3 sequences. Sample: blood T cells: a sorted CD56 or NKG2C T cell subset, CD4+ or CD8+ T cells, or bulk PBMC T cells (not recorded which). These receptors were taken from a young man in good health.

This chain joins TRBV15 and TRBJ1-5; the TRBD1 assignment by TCRdb is unverifiable without DNA. From germline, CDR1 is LNHNV and CDR2 YYDKDF (reference sequence). The CDR3 has 15 amino acids. CDR3 in amino acids: CATSRLQGGDQPQHF. The whole variable domain, remainder taken from reference TRBV15 and TRBJ1-5, is DAMVIQNPRYQVTQFGKPVTLSCSQTLNHNVMYWYQQKSSQAPKLLFHYYDKDFNNEADTPDNFQSRRPNTSFCFLDIRSPGLGDTAMYLCATSRLQGGDQPQHFGDGTRLSIL.

The chain combines TRBV29-1 with TRBJ2-3; TCRdb outputs TRBD1, but without DNA this stays unchecked. Germline V gene data show CDR1 as SQVTM and CDR2 as ANQGSEA. The CDR3 extends over 17 amino acids. CDR3 residues: CSVDYPEPGPWADTQYF.

The chain carries TRBV28 and TRBJ2-7; absent DNA, TCRdb's TRBD1 call cannot be checked. Germline V CDR1 and CDR2: MDHEN, SYDVKM. The CDR3 sequence is 13 residues long. CDR3 sequence reads: CAITKDRGYEQYF. The full variable domain, completed using reference TRBV28 and TRBJ2-7, is DVKVTQSSRYLVKRTGEKVFLECVQDMDHENMFWYRQDPGLGLRLIYFSYDVKMKEKGDIPEGYSVSREKKERFSLILESASTNQTSMYLCAITKDRGYEQYFGPGTRLTVT.

The J gene is TRBJ2-3, the V gene TRBV3-1. The CDR3 is 14 residues long. CDR1 and CDR2 from the germline V gene are LGHDT and YNNKEL (reference sequence). The CDR3 here is CASSPNLRGDTQYF.

This chain connects TRBV30 to TRBJ1-4. The CDR3 covers 16 residues. Per the germline V gene, CDR1 is GTSNPN and CDR2 is SVGIG (reference sequence). CDR3 sequence reads: CAWSVWHITTNEKLFF.